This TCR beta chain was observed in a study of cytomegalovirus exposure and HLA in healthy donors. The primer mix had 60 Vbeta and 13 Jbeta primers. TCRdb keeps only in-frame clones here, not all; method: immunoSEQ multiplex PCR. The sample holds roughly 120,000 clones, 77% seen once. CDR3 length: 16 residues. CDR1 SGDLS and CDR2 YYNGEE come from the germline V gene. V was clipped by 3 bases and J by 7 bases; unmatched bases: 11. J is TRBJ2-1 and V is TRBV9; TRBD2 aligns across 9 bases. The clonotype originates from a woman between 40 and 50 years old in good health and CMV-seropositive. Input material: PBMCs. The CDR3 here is CASSGAYSGSGNEQFF. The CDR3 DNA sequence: TGTGCCAGCAGCGGCGCATATAGCGGGAGCGGAAATGAGCAGTTCTTC.